A selection of T cell receptor beta chains follows, all from one sample in a study of blood T cells in healthy people across ages. A single record per CDR3 protein comes from TCRdb applying MiXCR to the 5' RACE reads. The data hold roughly 800,000 distinct CDR3 sequences, with more than 20% observed a single time. This sample also belongs to another study, concerning T cells of mothers and their children.

The source material was blood. The receptor set was obtained from a boy between 10 and 17 years old in good health. Each CDR3 is given with its conserved first and last residue. The D gene is left open where the match is weak. The listing skips clone size in some rows; elsewhere it reads once, few, many or a size class.

>few|.|TRBJ2-3|TRBV4-1
TGCGCCAGCAGCCGCCCAATCGAACAAGATACGCAGTATTTT
CASSRPIEQDTQYF
>.|TRBD2|TRBJ2-1|TRBV5-1
TGCGCCAGCAGCCCAGGTCCTAGCGGGAGGGACGATGAGCAGTTCTTC
CASSPGPSGRDDEQFF
>.|TRBD1|TRBJ1-1|TRBV27
TGTGCCAGCAGTCTCGGACAGGGATTAATCACTGAAGCTTTCTTT
CASSLGQGLITEAFF
>.|.|TRBJ2-1|TRBV5-6
TGTGCCAGCAGCGTCCGGGATTACCTCTACAATGAGCAGTTCTTC
CASSVRDYLYNEQFF
>.|.|TRBJ2-4|TRBV20-1
TGCAGTGCCTTCCCCTTAGCCAAAAACATTCAGTACTTC
CSAFPLAKNIQYF
>.|.|TRBJ2-7|TRBV4-2
TGTGCCAGCAAGCTTGAACTTAACTCCTACGAGCAGTACTTC
CASKLELNSYEQYF
>few|.|TRBJ2-7|TRBV3-1
TGTGCCAGCAGCCAAGGCCAGAGTTCCTACGAGCAGTACTTC
CASSQGQSSYEQYF
>.|TRBD2|TRBJ2-3|TRBV4-3
TGCGCCAGCAGCCAAGATGAGACTAGCGGGGGGGCGGATACGCAGTATTTT
CASSQDETSGGADTQYF
>few|TRBD1|TRBJ2-7|TRBV27
TGTGCCAGCAGATTTCGACAGGGGAATACCTACGAGCAGTACTTC
CASRFRQGNTYEQYF
>.|.|TRBJ2-6|TRBV6-1
TGTGCCAGCAGTGAATGGGGACGGACGGGAGCCCTACTCTCTGGGGCCAACGTCCTGACTTTC
CASSEWGRTGALLSGANVLTF
>.|.|TRBJ2-1|TRBV2
TGTGCCAGCAGTTCCAATGGAATCGTCGCCGGTAATGAGCAGTTCTTC
CASSSNGIVAGNEQFF
>.|.|TRBJ1-6|TRBV7-3
TGTGCCAGCAGCTTACGGCCAAATTCACCCCTCCACTTT
CASSLRPNSPLHF
>many|TRBD1|TRBJ2-1|TRBV14
TGTGCCAGCAGCCAGACAGGGTACAATGAGCAGTTCTTC
CASSQTGYNEQFF
>many|.|TRBJ1-1|TRBV5-1
TGCGCCAGCAGCTTGGGTGCGGGTTCGAACACTGAAGCTTTCTTT
CASSLGAGSNTEAFF
>few|TRBD2|TRBJ2-5|TRBV4-1
TGCGCCAGCAGCCAAGAAGGACTAGCGGGAGGTTACGAGACCCAGTACTTC
CASSQEGLAGGYETQYF
>.|.|TRBJ2-1|TRBV6-9
TGTGCCAGCAGTTTGTGGACGGCGAGCTCCTACAATGAGCAGTTCTTC
CASSLWTASSYNEQFF
>once|.|TRBJ2-5|TRBV11-2
TGTGCCAGCAGCTTAGTTTCTATTTTCAAGACCCAGTACTTC
CASSLVSIFKTQYF
>.|.|TRBJ2-7|TRBV4-2
TGTGCCAGCAGCCAAGATAGCAGGGAATTGACCTACGAGCAGTACTTC
CASSQDSRELTYEQYF
>.|.|TRBJ2-5|TRBV9
TGTGCCAGCGGCCCTAAAGAGACCCAGTACTTC
CASGPKETQYF
>.|.|TRBJ2-1|TRBV3-1
TGTGCCAGCAGCCAAGCACCCAATGAGCAGTTCTTC
CASSQAPNEQFF
>few|.|TRBJ2-3|TRBV7-9
TGTGCCAGCAGCTTAGATACAGGGCGGAGCACAGATACGCAGTATTTT
CASSLDTGRSTDTQYF
>.|.|TRBJ2-5|TRBV28
TGTGCCAGCAGTTTAATCAGCGGAGCCCAGCCGGGGGAGCAGTACTTC
CASSLISGAQPGEQYF
>few|TRBD2|TRBJ2-4|TRBV15
TGTGCCACCGCGAGGGAGCGGGAGACCAAAAACATTCAGTACTTC
CATARERETKNIQYF
>few|.|TRBJ2-1|TRBV6-5
TGTGCCAGCAGCCCCGTGGGGGATTACAATGAGCAGTTCTTC
CASSPVGDYNEQFF
>few|.|TRBJ2-7|TRBV29-1
TGCAGCGTCGGACCATCCTACGAGCAGTACTTC
CSVGPSYEQYF
>few|.|TRBJ1-4|TRBV24-1
TGTGCCACCAGCGGGGCAACTAATGAAAAACTGTTTTTT
CATSGATNEKLFF
>.|TRBD2|TRBJ2-3|TRBV5-1
TGCGCCAGCAGTGTTGGACTAGCGGGAGCATCAGATACGCAGTATTTT
CASSVGLAGASDTQYF
>.|TRBD1|TRBJ2-5|TRBV12-5
TGTGCTGAACGATCGACAGGGGGAGAGACCCAGTACTTC
CAERSTGGETQYF
>.|.|TRBJ1-4|TRBV20-1
TGCAGTGCTAGACCCTCCTTAAGCAGGGAAAAACTGTTTTTT
CSARPSLSREKLFF
>.|.|TRBJ2-2|TRBV7-2
TGTGCCAGCGGCTTAGGGGGGGCTAGGAACACCGGGGAGCTGTTTTTT
CASGLGGARNTGELFF
>.|.|TRBJ1-2|TRBV7-9
TGTGCCAGCAGCTTAGAGGCAGTTGGCTACACCTTC
CASSLEAVGYTF
>.|TRBD2|TRBJ2-1|TRBV5-6
TGTGCCAGCAGCTTGGGACCGGGACTAGCGGGGTACAATGAGCAGTTCTTC
CASSLGPGLAGYNEQFF
>.|TRBD1|TRBJ2-1|TRBV6-1
TGTGCCAGCAGTGAAGCGCTTGGACAGGGAAGCAATGAGCAGTTCTTC
CASSEALGQGSNEQFF
>many|.|TRBJ2-5|TRBV21-1
TGTGCCAGCAGCAAGGCTAGCGCCGAAGAGACCCAGTACTTC
CASSKASAEETQYF
>many|.|TRBJ1-4|TRBV12-3/TRBV12-4
TGTGCCAGCAGTTTTAACGAAAAACTGTTTTTT
CASSFNEKLFF